One and the same sample provided the 7 T cell receptor beta chains below, sequenced in a study of blood T cell repertoires in COVID-19 (dated by TCRdb to 2019 to 2021). Receptor amplification or capture employed the immunoSEQ multiplex PCR assay. TCRdb obtained this table from immuneACCESS and retained in-frame rearrangements with V and J assigned. These tables miss some clones; where compared with another copy, unresolved V genes account for less than half of the shortfall, and the remainder is unexplained. This sample is represented by 250,000 to 350,000 clones; about 87% of them were singletons. The top ten clonotypes cover around 3% of the sample. The specimen was PBMCs or T cells enriched from blood (not recorded which). The receptors originated from a woman in her forties or fifties who had recovered from COVID-19.

There are a few counts of this clone. The chain links TRBV11-1 to TRBJ2-7; 7 bases are shared with TRBD2. V shed 5 bases and J 4 bases; nucleotides not matched to a gene: 8. The CDR3 contains 14 residues. Germline V gene lookup returns CDR1 SGHAT and CDR2 FQDESV (reference sequence). CDR3 DNA: TGTGCCAGCAGCCTCCGGGACTATGAGTACGAGCAGTACTTC. This encodes CASSLRDYEYEQYF.

The chain joins TRBV5-5 to TRBJ2-7; no clear D gene. V was pared by 2 bases and J by 0 bases, with 9 bases between. CDR3 size: 14 residues. CDR1 is SGHKS and CDR2 is YYEKEE in the germline V gene (reference sequence). CDR3 DNA sequence: TGTGCCAGCAGCTTCCTAGAGCACTCCTACGAGCAGTACTTC. Amino acid sequence: CASSFLEHSYEQYF.

The chain recombines TRBV15 with TRBJ1-4, with D possibly being TRBD1 (6 bases). The length of the CDR3 is 16 residues. V was shortened by 2 bases and J by 7 bases, with 17 bases between the two germline ends. Germline CDR1 and CDR2: LNHNV and YYDKDF (reference sequence). The CDR3 spells CATSRRAQGYVEKLFF. CDR3 nucleotide sequence: TGTGCCACCAGCAGACGTGCACAGGGATATGTTGAAAAACTGTTTTTT.

This clone appeared a single time. The V and J genes are TRBV19 and TRBJ2-1; 12 positions match TRBD2. Germline V gene data show CDR1 as LNHDA and CDR2 as SQIVND (reference sequence). Trimming took 4 bases from V and 5 from J; bases not matched to a gene: 3. The CDR3 runs to 15 residues. The CDR3: CASSRGLAGNNEQFF. CDR3 DNA: TGTGCCAGTAGTAGAGGACTAGCGGGGAACAATGAGCAGTTCTTC.

This clone was detected only once. The identical CDR3 is also encoded by other nucleotide sequences in the sample. This chain connects TRBV5-1 to TRBJ1-2, with D perhaps matching TRBD1 (5 bases). V lost 0 bases and J lost 4, with 7 bases in between. This CDR3 is 13 amino acids long. CDR1 and CDR2 (germline): SGHRS, YFSETQ. The CDR3 DNA sequence: TGCGCCAGCAGCTTGGGACAGAGCTATGGCTACACCTTC. Its protein is CASSLGQSYGYTF.

In this sample, this clone turned up a few times. The chain uses TRBV5-1 and TRBJ2-7; TRBD2 agrees at 7 bases. This CDR3 has 15 residues. V lost 0 bases, J lost 2 bases, and 5 bases stayed unmatched. The germline CDR1 and CDR2 sequences are SGHRS and YFSETQ. As DNA, the CDR3 is TGCGCCAGCAGCTTGGGGCCGGGAGGCGCCTACGAGCAGTACTTC. Residues: CASSLGPGGAYEQYF.

The chain combines TRBV7-2 with TRBJ2-7; 7 bases agree with TRBD1. V lost 6 bases, J lost 0 bases, and 8 bases stayed unmatched. This CDR3 is 15 amino acids long. From germline, CDR1 is SGHTA and CDR2 FQGNSA. This chain's CDR3 is CASRRQQGSSYEQYF. In DNA, the CDR3 is TGTGCCAGCAGGAGACAACAGGGGAGCTCCTACGAGCAGTACTTC. Combining the CDR3 with reference TRBV7-2 and TRBJ2-7 gives the whole variable domain GAGVSQSPSNKVTEKGKDVELRCDPISGHTALYWYRQSLGQGLEFLIYFQGNSAPDKSGLPSDRFSAERTGGSVSTLTIQRTQQEDSAVYLCASRRQQGSSYEQYFGPGTRLTVT.